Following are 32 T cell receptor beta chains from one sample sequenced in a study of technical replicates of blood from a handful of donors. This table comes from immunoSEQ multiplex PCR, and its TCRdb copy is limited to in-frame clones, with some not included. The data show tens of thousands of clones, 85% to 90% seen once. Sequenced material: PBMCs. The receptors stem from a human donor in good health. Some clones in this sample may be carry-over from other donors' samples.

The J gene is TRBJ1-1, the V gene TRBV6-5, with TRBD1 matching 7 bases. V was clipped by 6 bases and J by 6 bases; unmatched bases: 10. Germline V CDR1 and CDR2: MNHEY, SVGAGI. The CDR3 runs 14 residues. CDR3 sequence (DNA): TGTGCCAGCAGAACAGGGGCGGTGCGCTCTGAAGCTTTCTTT. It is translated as CASRTGAVRSEAFF.

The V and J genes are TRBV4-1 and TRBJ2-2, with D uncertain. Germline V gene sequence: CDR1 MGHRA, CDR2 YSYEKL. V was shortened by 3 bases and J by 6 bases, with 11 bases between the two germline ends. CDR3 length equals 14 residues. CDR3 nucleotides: TGCGCCAGCAGCCAGAGGCCGGAAGCCGGGGAGCTGTTTTTT. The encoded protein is CASSQRPEAGELFF.

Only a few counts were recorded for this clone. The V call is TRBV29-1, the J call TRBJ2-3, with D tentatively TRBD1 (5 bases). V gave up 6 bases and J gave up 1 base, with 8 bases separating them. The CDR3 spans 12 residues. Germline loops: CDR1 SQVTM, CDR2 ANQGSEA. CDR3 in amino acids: CSVDSGTDTQYF. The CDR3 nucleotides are TGCAGCGTCGACAGCGGCACAGATACGCAGTATTTT.

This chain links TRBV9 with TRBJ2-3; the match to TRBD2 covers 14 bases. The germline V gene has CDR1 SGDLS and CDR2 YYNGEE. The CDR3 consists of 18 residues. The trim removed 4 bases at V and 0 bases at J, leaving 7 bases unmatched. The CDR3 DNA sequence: TGTGCCAGCAGCTTGGGACTAGCGGGGGTCACTAGCACAGATACGCAGTATTTT. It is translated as CASSLGLAGVTSTDTQYF.

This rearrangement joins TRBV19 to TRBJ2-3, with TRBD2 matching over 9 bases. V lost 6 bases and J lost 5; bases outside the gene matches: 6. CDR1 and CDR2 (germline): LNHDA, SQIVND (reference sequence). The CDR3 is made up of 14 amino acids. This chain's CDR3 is CASRPGLALDTQYF. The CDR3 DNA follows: TGTGCCAGTAGACCGGGACTAGCACTAGATACGCAGTATTTT. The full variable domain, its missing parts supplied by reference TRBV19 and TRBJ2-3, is DGGITQSPKYLFRKEGQNVTLSCEQNLNHDAMYWYRQDPGQGLRLIYYSQIVNDFQKGDIAEGYSVSREKKESFPLTVTSAQKNPTAFYLCASRPGLALDTQYFGPGTRLTVL.

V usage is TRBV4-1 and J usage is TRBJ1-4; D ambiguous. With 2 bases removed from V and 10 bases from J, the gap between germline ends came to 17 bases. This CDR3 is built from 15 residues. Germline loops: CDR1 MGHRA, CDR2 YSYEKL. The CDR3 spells CASSQSTGSYGKLFF. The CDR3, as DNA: TGCGCCAGCAGCCAATCCACCGGGAGTTATGGAAAACTGTTTTTT.

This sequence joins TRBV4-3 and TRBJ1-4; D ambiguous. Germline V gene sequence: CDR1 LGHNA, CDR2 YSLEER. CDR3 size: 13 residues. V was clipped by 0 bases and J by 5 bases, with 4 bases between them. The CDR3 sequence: CASSQDRNEKLFF. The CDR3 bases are TGCGCCAGCAGCCAAGACAGGAATGAAAAACTGTTTTTT.

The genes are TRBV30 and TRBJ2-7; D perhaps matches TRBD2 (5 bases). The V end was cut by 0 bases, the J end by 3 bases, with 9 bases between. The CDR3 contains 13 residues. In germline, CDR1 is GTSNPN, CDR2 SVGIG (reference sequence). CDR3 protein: CAWSVQGSYEQYF. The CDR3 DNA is TGTGCCTGGAGTGTACAAGGGAGCTACGAGCAGTACTTC.

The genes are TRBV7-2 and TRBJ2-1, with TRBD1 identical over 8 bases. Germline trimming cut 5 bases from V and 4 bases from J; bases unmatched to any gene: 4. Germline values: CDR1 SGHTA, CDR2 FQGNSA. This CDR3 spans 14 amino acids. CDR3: CASSARQGYNEQFF. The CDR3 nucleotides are TGTGCCAGCAGCGCCAGACAGGGGTACAATGAGCAGTTCTTC.

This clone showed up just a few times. The CDR3 coding sequence is TGTGCCAGTAGTCCCCAGGGGGCCACTGAAGCTTTCTTT. Amino acid sequence: CASSPQGATEAFF. The rearrangement uses TRBV19 and TRBJ1-1, with 8 bases identical to TRBD1. Germline V gives CDR1 LNHDA, CDR2 SQIVND (reference sequence). This CDR3 is built from 13 residues. V trimming: 5 bases; J trimming: 4 bases; junction bases outside the gene matches: 3.

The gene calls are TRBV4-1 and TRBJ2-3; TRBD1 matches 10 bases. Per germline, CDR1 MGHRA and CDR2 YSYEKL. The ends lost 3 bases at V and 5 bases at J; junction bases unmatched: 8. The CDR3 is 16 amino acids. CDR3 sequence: CASSHPRGQGLDTQYF. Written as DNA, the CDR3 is TGCGCCAGCAGCCACCCCCGGGGACAGGGGTTAGATACGCAGTATTTT.

Here the CDR3 reads CSATLGTEQYF. The CDR3 DNA sequence: TGCAGTGCCACTCTGGGGACTGAGCAGTACTTC. V gene TRBV20-1 combines with J gene TRBJ2-7; perhaps TRBD2 as D (6 bases). Germline V CDR1 and CDR2: DFQATT, SNEGSKA (reference sequence). This CDR3 contains 11 residues. V gave up 6 bases and J gave up 7 bases, with 13 bases separating them.

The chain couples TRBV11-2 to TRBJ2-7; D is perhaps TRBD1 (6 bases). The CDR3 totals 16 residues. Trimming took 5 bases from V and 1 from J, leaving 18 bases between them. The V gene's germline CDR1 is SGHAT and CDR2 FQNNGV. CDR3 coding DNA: TGTGCCAGCAGCACAGGAGTGGGGGCCTCATCCTACGAGCAGTACTTC. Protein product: CASSTGVGASSYEQYF.

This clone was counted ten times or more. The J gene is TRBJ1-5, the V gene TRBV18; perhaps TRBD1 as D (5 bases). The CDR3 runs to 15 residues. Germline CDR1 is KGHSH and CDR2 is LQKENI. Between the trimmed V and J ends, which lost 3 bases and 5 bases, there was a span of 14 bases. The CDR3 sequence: CASSPPGGVDQPQHF. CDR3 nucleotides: TGTGCCAGCTCACCCCCAGGAGGGGTAGATCAGCCCCAGCATTTT.

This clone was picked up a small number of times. The CDR3 DNA is TGTGCCAGCAGCAGCTACCGGGAGGTTGAAGCTTTCTTT. Its protein product is CASSSYREVEAFF. V is TRBV5-6 and J is TRBJ1-1, with unresolved D. V shed 4 bases and J shed 7 bases, with 14 bases lying between them. Germline V lookup: CDR1 SGHDT, CDR2 YYEEEE. The CDR3 contains 13 residues.

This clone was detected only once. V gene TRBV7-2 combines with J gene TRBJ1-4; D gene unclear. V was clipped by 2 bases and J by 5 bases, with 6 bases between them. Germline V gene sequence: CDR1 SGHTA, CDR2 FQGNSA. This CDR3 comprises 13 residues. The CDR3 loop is CASSLTRNEKLFF. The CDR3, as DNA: TGTGCCAGCAGCTTAACCAGGAATGAAAAACTGTTTTTT. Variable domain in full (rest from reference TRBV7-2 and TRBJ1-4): GAGVSQSPSNKVTEKGKDVELRCDPISGHTALYWYRQSLGQGLEFLIYFQGNSAPDKSGLPSDRFSAERTGGSVSTLTIQRTQQEDSAVYLCASSLTRNEKLFFGSGTQLSVL.

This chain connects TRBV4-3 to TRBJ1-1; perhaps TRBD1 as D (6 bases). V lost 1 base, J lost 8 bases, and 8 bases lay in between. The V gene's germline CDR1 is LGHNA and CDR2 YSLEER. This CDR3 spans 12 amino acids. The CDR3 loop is CASSQGTEEAFF. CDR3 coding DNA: TGCGCCAGCAGCCAAGGGACAGAAGAAGCTTTCTTT.

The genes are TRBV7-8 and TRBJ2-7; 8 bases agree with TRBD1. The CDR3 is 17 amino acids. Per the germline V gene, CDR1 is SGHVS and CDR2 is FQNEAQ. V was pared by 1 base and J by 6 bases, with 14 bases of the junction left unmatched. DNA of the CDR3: TGTGCCAGCAGCTTAGTTAGCACAGGGGGTTTTCTGGGCGAGCAGTACTTC. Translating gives CASSLVSTGGFLGEQYF.

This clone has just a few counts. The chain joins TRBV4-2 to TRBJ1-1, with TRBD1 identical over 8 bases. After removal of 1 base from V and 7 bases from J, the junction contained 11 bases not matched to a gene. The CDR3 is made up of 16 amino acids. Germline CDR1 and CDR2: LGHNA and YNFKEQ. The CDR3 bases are TGTGCCAGCAGCCAAGGGGGGAAAGGACAGGGCCATGAAGCTTTCTTT. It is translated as CASSQGGKGQGHEAFF.

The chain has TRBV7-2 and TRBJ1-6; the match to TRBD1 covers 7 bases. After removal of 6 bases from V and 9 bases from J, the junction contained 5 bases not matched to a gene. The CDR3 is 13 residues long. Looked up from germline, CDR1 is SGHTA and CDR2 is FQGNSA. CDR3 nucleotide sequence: TGTGCCAGCAGACCAGACAGGGTTTCACCCCTCCACTTT. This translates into CASRPDRVSPLHF.

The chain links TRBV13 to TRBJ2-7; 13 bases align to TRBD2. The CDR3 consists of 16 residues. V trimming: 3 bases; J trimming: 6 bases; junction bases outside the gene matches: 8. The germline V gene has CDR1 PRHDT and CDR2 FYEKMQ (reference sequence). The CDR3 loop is CASSFLGLAGAGEQYF. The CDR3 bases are TGTGCCAGCAGCTTCCTAGGACTAGCGGGAGCGGGCGAGCAGTACTTC.

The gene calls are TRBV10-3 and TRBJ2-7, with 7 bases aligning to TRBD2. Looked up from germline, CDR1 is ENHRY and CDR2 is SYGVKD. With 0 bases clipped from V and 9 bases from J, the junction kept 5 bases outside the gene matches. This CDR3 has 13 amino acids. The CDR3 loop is CAISESIWGGQYF. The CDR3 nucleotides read TGTGCCATCAGTGAGTCGATCTGGGGGGGGCAGTACTTC.

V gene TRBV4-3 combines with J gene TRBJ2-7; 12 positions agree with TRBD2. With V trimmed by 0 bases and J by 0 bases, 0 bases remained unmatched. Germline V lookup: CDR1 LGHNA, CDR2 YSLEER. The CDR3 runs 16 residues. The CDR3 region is CASSQELAGGSYEQYF. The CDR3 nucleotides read TGCGCCAGCAGCCAAGAACTAGCGGGAGGCTCCTACGAGCAGTACTTC.

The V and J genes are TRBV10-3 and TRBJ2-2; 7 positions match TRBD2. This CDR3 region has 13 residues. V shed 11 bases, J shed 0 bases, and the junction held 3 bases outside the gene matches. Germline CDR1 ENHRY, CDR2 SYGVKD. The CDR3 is CASGLANTGELFF. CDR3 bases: TGTGCCTCTGGACTAGCGAACACCGGGGAGCTGTTTTTT.

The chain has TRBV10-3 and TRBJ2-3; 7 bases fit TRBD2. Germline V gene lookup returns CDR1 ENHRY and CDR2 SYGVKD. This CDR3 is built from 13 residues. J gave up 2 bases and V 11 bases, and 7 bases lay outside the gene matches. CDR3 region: CASASGSTDTQYF. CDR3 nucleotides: TGTGCCTCTGCTAGCGGATCCACAGATACGCAGTATTTT.

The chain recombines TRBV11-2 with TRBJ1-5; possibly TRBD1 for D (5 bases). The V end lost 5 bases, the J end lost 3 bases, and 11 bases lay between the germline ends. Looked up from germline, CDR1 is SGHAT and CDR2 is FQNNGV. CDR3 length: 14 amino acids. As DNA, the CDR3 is TGTGCCAGCAGCGTCCAGGGTATCAATCAGCCCCAGCATTTT. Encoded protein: CASSVQGINQPQHF.

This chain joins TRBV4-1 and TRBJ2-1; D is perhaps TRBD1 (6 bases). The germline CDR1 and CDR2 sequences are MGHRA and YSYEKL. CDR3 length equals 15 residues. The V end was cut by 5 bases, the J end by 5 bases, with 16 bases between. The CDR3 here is CASSVDSGGHNEQFF. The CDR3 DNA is TGCGCCAGCAGCGTCGACAGTGGGGGCCACAATGAGCAGTTCTTC.

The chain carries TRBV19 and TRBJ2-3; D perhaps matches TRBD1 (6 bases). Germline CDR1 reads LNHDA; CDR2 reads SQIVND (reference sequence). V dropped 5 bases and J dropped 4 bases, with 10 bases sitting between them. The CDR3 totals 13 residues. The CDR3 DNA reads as TGTGCCAGTAGTCGTCCAGGGGCAGATACGCAGTATTTT. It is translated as CASSRPGADTQYF.

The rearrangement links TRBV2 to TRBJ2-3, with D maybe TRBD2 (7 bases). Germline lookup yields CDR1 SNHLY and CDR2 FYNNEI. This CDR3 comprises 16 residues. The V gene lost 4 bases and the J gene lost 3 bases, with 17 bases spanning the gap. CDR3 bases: TGTGCCAGCAGTGGCGGGGGCGGTGGTTTGACAGATACGCAGTATTTT. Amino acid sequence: CASSGGGGGLTDTQYF.

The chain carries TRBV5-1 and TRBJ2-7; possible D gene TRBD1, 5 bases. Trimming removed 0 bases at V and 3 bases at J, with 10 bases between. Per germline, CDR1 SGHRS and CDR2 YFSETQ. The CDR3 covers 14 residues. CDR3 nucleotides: TGCGCCAGCAGCTTGGAGGGGCTGGGCTACGAGCAGTACTTC. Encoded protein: CASSLEGLGYEQYF.

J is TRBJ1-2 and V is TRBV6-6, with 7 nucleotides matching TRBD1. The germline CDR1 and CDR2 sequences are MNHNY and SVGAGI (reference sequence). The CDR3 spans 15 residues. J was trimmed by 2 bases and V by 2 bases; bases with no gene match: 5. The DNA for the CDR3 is TGTGCCAGCAGTTACCTGGGACAGCAAAACTATGGCTACACCTTC. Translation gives CASSYLGQQNYGYTF.

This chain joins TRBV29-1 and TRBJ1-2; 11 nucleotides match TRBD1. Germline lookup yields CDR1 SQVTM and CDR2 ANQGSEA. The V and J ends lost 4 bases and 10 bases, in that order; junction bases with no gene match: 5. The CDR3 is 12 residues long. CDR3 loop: CSVASDRGPYTF. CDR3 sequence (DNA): TGCAGCGTTGCTTCGGACAGGGGGCCCTACACCTTC.